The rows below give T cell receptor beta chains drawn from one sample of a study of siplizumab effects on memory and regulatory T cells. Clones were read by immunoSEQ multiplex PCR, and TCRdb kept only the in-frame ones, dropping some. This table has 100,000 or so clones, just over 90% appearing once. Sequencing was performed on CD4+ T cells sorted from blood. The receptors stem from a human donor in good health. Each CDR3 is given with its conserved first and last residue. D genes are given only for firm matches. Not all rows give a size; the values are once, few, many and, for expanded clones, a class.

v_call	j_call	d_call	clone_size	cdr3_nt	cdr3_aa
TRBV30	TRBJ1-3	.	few	TGTGCCTGGTTTCGGGGAACACCGGGAAACACCATATATTTT	CAWFRGTPGNTIYF
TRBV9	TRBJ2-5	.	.	TGTGCCAGCAGCTCAGGAGCAGGGATCGGGCAGACCCAGTACTTC	CASSSGAGIGQTQYF
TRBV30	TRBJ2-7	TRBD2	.	TGTGCCTGGAGTGTAGGGACTAGCGGATTCTCCTACGAGCAGTACTTC	CAWSVGTSGFSYEQYF
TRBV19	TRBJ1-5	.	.	TGTGCCAGTAGTATCTGGGCCGAGGGCCTTAGCAATCAGCCCCAGCATTTT	CASSIWAEGLSNQPQHF
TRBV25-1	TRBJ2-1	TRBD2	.	TGTGCCAGCAGTGAATATAATACTCCTAGCGGTGAGCAGTTCTTC	CASSEYNTPSGEQFF
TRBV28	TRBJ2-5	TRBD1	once	TGTGCCAGCAGTTTATCCCGGGGACAGTATCAAGAGACCCAGTACTTC	CASSLSRGQYQETQYF
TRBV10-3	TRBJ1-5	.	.	TGTGCCATCAGCAATACCGGGAATCAGCCCCAGCATTTT	CAISNTGNQPQHF
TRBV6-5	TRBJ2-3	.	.	TGTGCCAGCAGTTACTCGGCAGGCCGCACAGATACGCAGTATTTT	CASSYSAGRTDTQYF
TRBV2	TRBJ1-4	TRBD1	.	TGTGCCAGCATCCCGGACAGGGGACGGGAAAAACTGTTTTTT	CASIPDRGREKLFF
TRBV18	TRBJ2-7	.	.	TGTGCCAGCTCACCGGCCATGTCCTACGAGCAGTACTTC	CASSPAMSYEQYF
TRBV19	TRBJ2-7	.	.	TGTGCCAGTAGTACGCAGGGGGGGGCTTCCTACGAGCAGTACTTC	CASSTQGGASYEQYF
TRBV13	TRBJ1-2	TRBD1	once	TGTGCCAGCAGCCTAAAAGTCCTGACAGGGGTAACTAACTATGGCTACACCTTC	CASSLKVLTGVTNYGYTF
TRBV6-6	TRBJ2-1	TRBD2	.	TGTGCCAGCAGCTATGGACTAGCGGGAGGGGGCCATGAGCAGTTCTTC	CASSYGLAGGGHEQFF
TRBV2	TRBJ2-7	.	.	TGTGCCAGCATTCCAGGGAAGTCCTACGAGCAGTACTTC	CASIPGKSYEQYF
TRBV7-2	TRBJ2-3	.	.	TGTGCCAGCATCCGAGGATCTAGCACAGATACGCAGTATTTT	CASIRGSSTDTQYF
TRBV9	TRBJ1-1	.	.	TGTGCCAGCAGCGTGAATCCAGGGGACACGGAAGCTTTCTTT	CASSVNPGDTEAFF
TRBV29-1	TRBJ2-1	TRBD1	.	TGCAGCGCTGACAGGGAAGCCTACAATGAGCAGTTCTTC	CSADREAYNEQFF
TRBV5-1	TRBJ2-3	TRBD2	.	TGCGCCAGCAGCTTGGATAGCGGGGCAGTGTCAGATACGCAGTATTTT	CASSLDSGAVSDTQYF
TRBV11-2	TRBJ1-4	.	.	TGTGCCAGCAGCTTGGGATCTGATGGGCCTGAAAAACTGTTTTTT	CASSLGSDGPEKLFF